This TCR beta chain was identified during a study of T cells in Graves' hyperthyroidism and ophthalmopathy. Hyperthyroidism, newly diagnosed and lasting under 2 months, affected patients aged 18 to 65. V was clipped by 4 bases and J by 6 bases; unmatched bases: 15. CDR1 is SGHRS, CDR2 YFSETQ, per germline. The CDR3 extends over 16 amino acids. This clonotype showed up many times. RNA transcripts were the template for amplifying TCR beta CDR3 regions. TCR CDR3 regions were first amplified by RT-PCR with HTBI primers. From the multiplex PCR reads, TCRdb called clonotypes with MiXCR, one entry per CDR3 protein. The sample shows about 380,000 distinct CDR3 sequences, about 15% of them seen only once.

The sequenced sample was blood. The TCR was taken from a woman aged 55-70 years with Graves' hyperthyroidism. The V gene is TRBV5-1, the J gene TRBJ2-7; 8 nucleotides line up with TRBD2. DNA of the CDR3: TGCGCCAGCAGCCCTACCGGGGGAGCGGGAGATACCGAGCAGTACTTC. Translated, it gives CASSPTGGAGDTEQYF.